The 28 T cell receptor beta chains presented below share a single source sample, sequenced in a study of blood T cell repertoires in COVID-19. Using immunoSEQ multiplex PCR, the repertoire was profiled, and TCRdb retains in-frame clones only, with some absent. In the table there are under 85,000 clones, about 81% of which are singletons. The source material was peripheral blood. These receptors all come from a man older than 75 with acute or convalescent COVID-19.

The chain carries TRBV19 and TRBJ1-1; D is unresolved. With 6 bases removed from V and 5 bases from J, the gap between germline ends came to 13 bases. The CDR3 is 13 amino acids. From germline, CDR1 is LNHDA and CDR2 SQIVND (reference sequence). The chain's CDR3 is CASRDFPETEAFF. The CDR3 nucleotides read TGTGCCAGTAGGGACTTTCCTGAGACTGAAGCTTTCTTT.

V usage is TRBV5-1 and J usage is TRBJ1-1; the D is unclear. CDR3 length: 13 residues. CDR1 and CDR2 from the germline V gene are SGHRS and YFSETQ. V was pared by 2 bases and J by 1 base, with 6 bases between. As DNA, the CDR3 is TGCGCCAGCAGCTTTGAGGGGAACACTGAAGCTTTCTTT. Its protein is CASSFEGNTEAFF.

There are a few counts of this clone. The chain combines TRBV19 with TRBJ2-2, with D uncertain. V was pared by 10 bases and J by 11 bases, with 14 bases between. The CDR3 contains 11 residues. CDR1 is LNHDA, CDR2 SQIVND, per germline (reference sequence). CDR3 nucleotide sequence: TGTGCCACCATGGGCTTTAAAGAGCTGTTTTTT. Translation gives CATMGFKELFF.

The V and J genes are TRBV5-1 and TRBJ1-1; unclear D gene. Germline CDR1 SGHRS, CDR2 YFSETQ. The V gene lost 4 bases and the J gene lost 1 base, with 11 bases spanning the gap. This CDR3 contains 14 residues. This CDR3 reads CASSPVSGNTEAFF. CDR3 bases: TGCGCCAGCAGCCCGGTTTCGGGGAACACTGAAGCTTTCTTT.

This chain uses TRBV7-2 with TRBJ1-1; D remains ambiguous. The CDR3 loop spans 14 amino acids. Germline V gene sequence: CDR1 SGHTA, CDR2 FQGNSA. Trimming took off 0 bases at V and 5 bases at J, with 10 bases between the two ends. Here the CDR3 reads CASSLAEGVTEAFF. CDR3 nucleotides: TGTGCCAGCAGCTTAGCGGAGGGCGTTACTGAAGCTTTCTTT.

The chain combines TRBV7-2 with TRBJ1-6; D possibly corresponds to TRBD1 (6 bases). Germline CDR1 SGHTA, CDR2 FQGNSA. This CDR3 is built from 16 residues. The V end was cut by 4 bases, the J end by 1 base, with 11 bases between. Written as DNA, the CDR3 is TGTGCCAGCAGCTCCTCTACAGGGTCCTATAATTCACCCCTCCACTTT. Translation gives CASSSSTGSYNSPLHF.

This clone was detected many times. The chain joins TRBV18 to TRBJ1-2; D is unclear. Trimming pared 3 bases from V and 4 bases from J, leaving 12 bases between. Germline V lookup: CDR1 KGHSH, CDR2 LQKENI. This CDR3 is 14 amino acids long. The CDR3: CASSPPTESYGYTF. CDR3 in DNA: TGTGCCAGCTCACCCCCCACAGAGTCCTATGGCTACACCTTC.

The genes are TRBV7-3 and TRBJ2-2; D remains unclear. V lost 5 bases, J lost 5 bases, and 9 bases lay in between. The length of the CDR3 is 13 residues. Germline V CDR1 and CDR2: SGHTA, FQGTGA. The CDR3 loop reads CASSLSRTGELFF. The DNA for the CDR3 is TGTGCCAGCAGCCTAAGTCGGACCGGGGAGCTGTTTTTT.

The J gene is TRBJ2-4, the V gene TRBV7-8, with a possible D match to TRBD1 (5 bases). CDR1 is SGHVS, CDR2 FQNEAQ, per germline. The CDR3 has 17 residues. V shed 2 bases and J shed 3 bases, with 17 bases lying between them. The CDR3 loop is CASSLISGYEGKNIQYF. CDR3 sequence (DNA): TGTGCCAGCAGCTTAATTTCAGGGTATGAAGGCAAAAACATTCAGTACTTC.

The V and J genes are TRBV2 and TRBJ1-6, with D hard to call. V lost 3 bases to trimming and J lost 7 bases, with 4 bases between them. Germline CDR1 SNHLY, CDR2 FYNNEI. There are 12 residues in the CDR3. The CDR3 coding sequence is TGTGCCAGCAGTGAGTCAAATTCACCCCTCCACTTT. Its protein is CASSESNSPLHF. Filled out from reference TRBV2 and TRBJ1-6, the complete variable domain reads EPEVTQTPSHQVTQMGQEVILRCVPISNHLYFYWYRQILGQKVEFLVSFYNNEISEKSEIFDDQFSVERPDGSNFTLKIRSTKLEDSAMYFCASSESNSPLHFGNGTRLTVT.

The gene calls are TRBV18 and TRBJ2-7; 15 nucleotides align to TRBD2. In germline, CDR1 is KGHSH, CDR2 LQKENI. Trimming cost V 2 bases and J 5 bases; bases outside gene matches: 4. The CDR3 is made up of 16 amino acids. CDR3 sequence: CASSPGTSGRLDEQYF. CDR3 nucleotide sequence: TGTGCCAGCTCACCAGGGACTAGCGGGAGGTTAGACGAGCAGTACTTC.

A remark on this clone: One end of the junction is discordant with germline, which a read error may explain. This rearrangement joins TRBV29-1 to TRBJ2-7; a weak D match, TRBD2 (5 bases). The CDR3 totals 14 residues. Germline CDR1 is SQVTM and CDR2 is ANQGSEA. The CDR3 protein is CSVEGGEKTYEQYF. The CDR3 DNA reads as TGCAGCGTAGAAGGAGGAGAAAAAACCTACGAGCAGTACTTC.

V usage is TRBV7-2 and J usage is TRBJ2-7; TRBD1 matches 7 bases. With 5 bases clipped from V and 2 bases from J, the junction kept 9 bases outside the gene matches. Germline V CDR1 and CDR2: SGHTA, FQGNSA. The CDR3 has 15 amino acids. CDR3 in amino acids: CASSQATGSTYEQYF. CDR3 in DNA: TGTGCCAGCAGCCAGGCGACAGGGTCCACCTACGAGCAGTACTTC. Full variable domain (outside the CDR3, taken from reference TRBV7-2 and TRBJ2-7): GAGVSQSPSNKVTEKGKDVELRCDPISGHTALYWYRQSLGQGLEFLIYFQGNSAPDKSGLPSDRFSAERTGGSVSTLTIQRTQQEDSAVYLCASSQATGSTYEQYFGPGTRLTVT.

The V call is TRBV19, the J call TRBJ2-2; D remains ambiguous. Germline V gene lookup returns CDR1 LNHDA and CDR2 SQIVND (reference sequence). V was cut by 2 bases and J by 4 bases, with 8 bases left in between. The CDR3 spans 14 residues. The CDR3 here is CASSIRLSTGELFF. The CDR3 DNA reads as TGTGCCAGTAGTATAAGACTGAGCACCGGGGAGCTGTTTTTT.

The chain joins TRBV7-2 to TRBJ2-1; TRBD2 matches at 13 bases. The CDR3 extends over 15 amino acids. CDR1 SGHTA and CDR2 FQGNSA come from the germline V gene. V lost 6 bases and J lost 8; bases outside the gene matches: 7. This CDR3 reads CASSLRLAGGYEQFF. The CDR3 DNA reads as TGTGCCAGCAGTCTAAGACTAGCGGGAGGTTATGAGCAGTTCTTC.

CDR3 nucleotides: TGCGCCAGCAGCTTCGACAGGGGGCGAGGGACCCAGTACTTC. It translates to CASSFDRGRGTQYF. The J gene is TRBJ2-5, the V gene TRBV5-1, with 10 bases aligning to TRBD1. V lost 2 bases, J lost 7 bases, and 5 bases stayed unmatched. This CDR3 spans 14 amino acids. CDR1 and CDR2 (germline): SGHRS, YFSETQ.

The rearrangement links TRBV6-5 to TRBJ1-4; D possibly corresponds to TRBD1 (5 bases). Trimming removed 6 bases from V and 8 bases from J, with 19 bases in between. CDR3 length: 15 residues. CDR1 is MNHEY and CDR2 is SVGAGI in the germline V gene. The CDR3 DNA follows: TGTGCCAGCAGCCCCTTCGGGGGGGGGTGGGAAAAACTGTTTTTT. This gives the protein CASSPFGGGWEKLFF.

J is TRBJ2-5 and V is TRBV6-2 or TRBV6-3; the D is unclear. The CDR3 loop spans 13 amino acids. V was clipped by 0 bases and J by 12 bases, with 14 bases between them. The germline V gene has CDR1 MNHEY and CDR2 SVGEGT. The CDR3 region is CASSYSEGTNEYF. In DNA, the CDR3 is TGTGCCAGCAGTTACTCCGAAGGTACTAATGAGTACTTC.

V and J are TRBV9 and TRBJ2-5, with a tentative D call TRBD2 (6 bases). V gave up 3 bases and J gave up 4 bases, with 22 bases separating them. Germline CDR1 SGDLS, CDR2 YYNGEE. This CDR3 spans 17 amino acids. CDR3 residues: CASSEGFGSTSRETQYF. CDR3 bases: TGTGCCAGCAGCGAGGGGTTCGGGAGTACAAGTCGAGAGACCCAGTACTTC.

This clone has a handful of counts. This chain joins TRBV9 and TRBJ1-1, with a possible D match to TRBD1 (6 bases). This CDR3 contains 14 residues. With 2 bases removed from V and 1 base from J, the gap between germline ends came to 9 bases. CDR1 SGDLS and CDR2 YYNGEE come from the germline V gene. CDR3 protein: CASSVGRGNTEAFF. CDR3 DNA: TGTGCCAGCAGCGTTGGCAGGGGGAACACTGAAGCTTTCTTT.

CDR3 coding DNA: TGTGCCAGCAGCTTACCACTAGCGGGAGGTGCAGATACGCAGTATTTT. This codes for CASSLPLAGGADTQYF. The genes are TRBV5-6 and TRBJ2-3, with 12 positions matching TRBD2. With V trimmed by 2 bases and J by 4 bases, 5 bases remained unmatched. Germline CDR1 reads SGHDT; CDR2 reads YYEEEE. This CDR3 spans 16 amino acids.

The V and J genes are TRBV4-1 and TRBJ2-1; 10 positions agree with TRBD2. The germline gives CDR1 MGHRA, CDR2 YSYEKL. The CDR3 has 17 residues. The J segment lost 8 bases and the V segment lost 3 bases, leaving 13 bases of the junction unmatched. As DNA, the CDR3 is TGCGCCAGCAGCCAGGCCCTGAAGCGGGGGGGCCAGGATGAGCAGTTCTTC. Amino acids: CASSQALKRGGQDEQFF.

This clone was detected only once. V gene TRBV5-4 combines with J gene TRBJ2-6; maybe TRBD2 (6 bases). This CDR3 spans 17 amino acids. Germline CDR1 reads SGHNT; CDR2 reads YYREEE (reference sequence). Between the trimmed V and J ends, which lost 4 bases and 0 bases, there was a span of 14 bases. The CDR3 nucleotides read TGTGCCAGCAGCGCGGGGTCCGCATTCTCTGGGGCCAACGTCCTGACTTTC. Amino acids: CASSAGSAFSGANVLTF.

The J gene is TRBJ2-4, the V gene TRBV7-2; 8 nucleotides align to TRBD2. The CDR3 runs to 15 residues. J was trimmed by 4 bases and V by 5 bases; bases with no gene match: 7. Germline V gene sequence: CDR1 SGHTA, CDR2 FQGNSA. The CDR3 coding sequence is TGTGCCAGCAGCCCCGGGGGGGCCATGAAAAACATTCAGTACTTC. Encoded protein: CASSPGGAMKNIQYF.

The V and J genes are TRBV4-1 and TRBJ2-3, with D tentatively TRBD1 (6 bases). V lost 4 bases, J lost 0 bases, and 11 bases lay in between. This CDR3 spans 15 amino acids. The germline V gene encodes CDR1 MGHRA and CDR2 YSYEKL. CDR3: CASSPGQPSTDTQYF. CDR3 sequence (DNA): TGCGCCAGCAGCCCGGGACAACCTAGCACAGATACGCAGTATTTT.

CDR3 sequence: CASSTPGGHTEAFF. The CDR3 region has the DNA TGTGCCAGCAGCACACCAGGGGGGCACACTGAAGCTTTCTTT. The chain is built from TRBV7-2 and TRBJ1-1; 7 bases match TRBD1. The CDR3 loop spans 14 amino acids. From germline, CDR1 is SGHTA and CDR2 FQGNSA. V shed 5 bases, J shed 3 bases, and the junction held 6 bases outside the gene matches. The full variable domain, in which reference TRBV7-2 and TRBJ1-1 provide the parts outside the CDR3, is GAGVSQSPSNKVTEKGKDVELRCDPISGHTALYWYRQSLGQGLEFLIYFQGNSAPDKSGLPSDRFSAERTGGSVSTLTIQRTQQEDSAVYLCASSTPGGHTEAFFGQGTRLTVV.

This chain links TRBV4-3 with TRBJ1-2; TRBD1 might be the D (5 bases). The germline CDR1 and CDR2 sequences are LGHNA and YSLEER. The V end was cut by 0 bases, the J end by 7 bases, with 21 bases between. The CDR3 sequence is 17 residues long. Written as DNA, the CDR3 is TGCGCCAGCAGCCAAGATCTTGGGCAGGGCTTGGGTAGTGGCTACACCTTC. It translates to CASSQDLGQGLGSGYTF.

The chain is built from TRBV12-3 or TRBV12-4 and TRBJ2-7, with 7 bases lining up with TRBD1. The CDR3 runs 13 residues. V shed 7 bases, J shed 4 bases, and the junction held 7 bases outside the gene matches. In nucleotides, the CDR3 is TGTGCCAGCACCTCGACAGGGTTATACGAGCAGTACTTC. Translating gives CASTSTGLYEQYF.